Listed below are T cell receptor beta chains from one sample, sequenced in a study of T cells in Graves' hyperthyroidism and ophthalmopathy. TCRdb re-called the multiplex PCR reads with MiXCR, one entry per CDR3 protein. The sample comprises hundreds of thousands of distinct CDR3 sequences, 38% of which are singletons, and approximately 10% rests with the top ten. Sample: blood. The receptors come from a man aged 18 to 29 with Graves' hyperthyroidism. CDR3s include the opening cysteine and the closing phenylalanine or tryptophan. D genes are given only for firm matches. Clone size is stated in some rows and not others, as once, few, many or a class when expanded.

TRBV12-3/TRBV12-4,TRBJ1-1,-,-,13,CASSDMRVTEAFF,TGTGCCAGCAGTGATATGAGGGTCACTGAAGCTTTCTTT
TRBV20-1,TRBJ2-2,few,TRBD2,16,CSAERGYLANTGELFF,TGCAGTGCTGAGCGGGGTTACCTCGCGAACACCGGGGAGCTGTTTTTT
TRBV7-3,TRBJ2-5,once,TRBD1,16,CASSPVTGTEQETQYF,TGTGCCAGCAGCCCCGTGACGGGGACAGAACAAGAGACCCAGTACTTC
TRBV6-5,TRBJ1-3,-,-,11,CASSTGDTIYF,TGTGCCAGCAGTACAGGAGACACCATATATTTT
TRBV9,TRBJ2-2,few,-,14,CASSTRQGTGELFF,TGTGCCAGCAGTACGAGACAAGGAACCGGGGAGCTGTTTTTT
TRBV5-1,TRBJ2-7,few,TRBD1,16,CASSGPPTGDEYEQYF,TGCGCCAGCAGCGGACCCCCGACAGGGGACGAGTACGAGCAGTACTTC
TRBV25-1,TRBJ1-6,-,TRBD1,13,CASSLTGATALHF,TGTGCCAGCAGCCTGACAGGGGCGACGGCCCTCCACTTT
TRBV10-3,TRBJ1-2,-,-,13,CAIGGTDRYGYTF,TGTGCCATCGGCGGGACTGACCGCTATGGCTACACCTTC
TRBV11-1,TRBJ1-1,many,TRBD1,14,CASSPDRANTEAFF,TGTGCCAGCAGCCCGGACAGGGCGAACACTGAAGCTTTCTTT
TRBV7-9,TRBJ2-7,-,-,14,CASSPSRDAYEQYF,TGTGCCAGCAGCCCCTCAAGGGATGCCTACGAGCAGTACTTC
TRBV11-2,TRBJ2-7,few,-,14,CASSLEKRNYEQYF,TGTGCCAGCAGCTTAGAAAAGCGGAATTACGAGCAGTACTTC
TRBV19,TRBJ1-5,few,-,15,CASSFLSTGNQPQHF,TGTGCCAGTAGTTTCCTCTCGACAGGCAATCAGCCCCAGCATTTT
TRBV2,TRBJ1-5,many,TRBD1,14,CASSWDRGEQPQHF,TGTGCCAGCAGTTGGGACAGGGGGGAACAGCCCCAGCATTTT
TRBV10-3,TRBJ2-3,-,TRBD1,17,CAISEELQGASTDTQYF,TGTGCCATCAGTGAGGAACTACAGGGGGCTAGCACAGATACGCAGTATTTT
TRBV11-2,TRBJ2-7,-,TRBD1,16,CASSRKGTGGWYEQYF,TGTGCCAGCAGCCGGAAAGGGACAGGGGGCTGGTACGAGCAGTACTTC
TRBV7-9,TRBJ2-2,once,TRBD2,14,CARPREGNTGELFF,TGTGCCCGGCCGCGGGAGGGTAACACCGGGGAGCTGTTTTTT